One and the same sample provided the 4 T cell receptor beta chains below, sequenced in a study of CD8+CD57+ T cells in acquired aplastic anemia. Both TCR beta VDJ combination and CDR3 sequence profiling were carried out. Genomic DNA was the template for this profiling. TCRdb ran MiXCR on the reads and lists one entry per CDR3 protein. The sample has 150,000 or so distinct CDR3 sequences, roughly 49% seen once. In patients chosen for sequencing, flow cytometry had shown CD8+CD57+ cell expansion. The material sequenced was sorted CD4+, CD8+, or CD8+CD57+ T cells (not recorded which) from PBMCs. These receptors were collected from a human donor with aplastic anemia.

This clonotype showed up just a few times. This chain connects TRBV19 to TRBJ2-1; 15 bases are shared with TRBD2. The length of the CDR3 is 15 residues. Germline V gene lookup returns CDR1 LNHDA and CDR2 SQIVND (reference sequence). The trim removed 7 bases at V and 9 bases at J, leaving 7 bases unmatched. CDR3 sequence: CASIGTSGGFGEQFF. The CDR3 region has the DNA TGTGCCAGTATTGGGACTAGCGGGGGGTTTGGTGAGCAGTTCTTC.

In DNA, the CDR3 is TGCGCCAGCAGCCCAGAGGGCAGGCGCAATCAGCCCCAGCATTTT. It is translated as CASSPEGRRNQPQHF. V gene TRBV4-3 combines with J gene TRBJ1-5; D call uncertain. Trimming stripped 4 bases from V and 2 bases from J, with 12 bases between. The CDR3 totals 15 residues. CDR1 LGHNA and CDR2 YSLEER come from the germline V gene.

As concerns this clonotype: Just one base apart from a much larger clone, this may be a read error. DNA for the CDR3: TGCGCCAGCAGCGCCGGACAGGGAGGCGCGCCTGACACTGAAGCTTTCTTT. Its translation: CASSAGQGGAPDTEAFF. The chain has TRBV5-1 and TRBJ1-1, with 8 nucleotides matching TRBD1. This CDR3 is built from 17 residues. Germline CDR1 reads SGHRS; CDR2 reads YFSETQ. The J segment lost 3 bases and the V segment lost 4 bases, leaving 14 bases of the junction unmatched. Looking up the rest from reference TRBV5-1 and TRBJ1-1 gives the full variable domain: KAGVTQTPRYLIKTRGQQVTLSCSPISGHRSVSWYQQTPGQGLQFLFEYFSETQRNKGNFPGRFSGRQFSNSRSEMNVSTLELGDSALYLCASSAGQGGAPDTEAFFGQGTRLTVV.

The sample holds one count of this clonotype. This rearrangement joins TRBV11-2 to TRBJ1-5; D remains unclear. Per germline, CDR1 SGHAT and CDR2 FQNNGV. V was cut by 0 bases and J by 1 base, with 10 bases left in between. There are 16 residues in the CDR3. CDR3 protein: CASSLDLELSNQPQHF. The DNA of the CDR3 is TGTGCCAGCAGCTTAGATCTGGAACTGAGCAATCAGCCCCAGCATTTT.